This passage covers 4 T cell receptor beta chains from one sample sequenced in a study of blood T cells in healthy people across ages. Primed by a sample-barcoded 5' primer and a J-beta primer mix, a second PCR proceeded for about 7 to 11 cycles. Via MiXCR, TCRdb re-called the 5' RACE reads, giving one row per CDR3 protein. The profile shows around 1.5 million distinct CDR3 sequences, around 59% of them singletons. Sequencing was done on a sample of blood. Every receptor here comes from a man aged 18 to 35 in good health.

The chain has TRBV6-5 and TRBJ2-7; D may be TRBD2 (5 bases). Per the germline V gene, CDR1 is MNHEY and CDR2 is SVGAGI. V lost 10 bases and J lost 1, with 17 bases in between. The CDR3 extends over 14 amino acids. CDR3 in DNA: TGTGCCACCTCAAACGGCGCGGGTTCCTACGAGCAGTACTTC. It codes for CATSNGAGSYEQYF.

This clonotype was seen a handful of times. The chain carries TRBV4-1 and TRBJ2-1, with 10 bases lining up with TRBD2. This CDR3 comprises 15 residues. Germline V gene data show CDR1 as MGHRA and CDR2 as YSYEKL. Trimming at V came to 6 bases and at J to 8 bases, leaving 10 bases not matched to a gene. The CDR3 spells CASRPIAGGVDEQFF. The CDR3 DNA sequence: TGCGCCAGCAGGCCTATAGCGGGAGGCGTCGATGAGCAGTTCTTC.

This chain joins TRBV5-1 and TRBJ2-1; 10 bases are shared with TRBD2. The CDR3 has 16 amino acids. Germline loops: CDR1 SGHRS, CDR2 YFSETQ. V lost 4 bases to trimming and J lost 6 bases; unmatched junction nucleotides: 10. CDR3 in amino acids: CASSIGTSEVLNEQFF. The CDR3, as DNA: TGCGCCAGCAGCATCGGGACTAGCGAAGTCCTCAATGAGCAGTTCTTC.

The J gene is TRBJ2-3, the V gene TRBV5-1; TRBD2 aligns across 7 bases. Germline CDR1 reads SGHRS; CDR2 reads YFSETQ. Trimming removed 3 bases from V and 5 bases from J; junction bases left unmatched: 6. The CDR3 contains 14 residues. The CDR3 DNA sequence: TGCGCCAGCAGCTCATCTAGCGGCGGAGATACGCAGTATTTT. Amino acids: CASSSSSGGDTQYF.